This TCR beta chain originates from a study of blood T cells in healthy people across ages. The CDR3 consists of 14 residues. CDR1 GTSNPN and CDR2 SVGIG come from the germline V gene (reference sequence). The ends lost 0 bases at V and 6 bases at J; junction bases unmatched: 5. The second PCR ran about 6 to 12 cycles with a sample-barcoded 5' primer and J-beta primers. MiXCR was run by TCRdb on the 5' RACE reads, yielding one entry per CDR3 protein. The sample lists hundreds of thousands of distinct CDR3 sequences; roughly 56% were seen once. This clonotype was counted once. The TCR sequence derives from a man in his forties or fifties in good health. J is TRBJ1-5 and V is TRBV30; 7 bases are shared with TRBD1. The source material was blood. This chain's CDR3 is CAWSVETGSQPQHF. In DNA form, the CDR3 reads TGTGCCTGGAGTGTTGAGACAGGGAGTCAGCCCCAGCATTTT.